This section outlines one TCR beta chain sequence together with its context. The sample is drawn from a study of blood T cell repertoires in COVID-19. For the study at large: The United States, Italy and Spain provided the acute and convalescent COVID-19 samples. T cells, B-cell-depleted T cells, or PBMCs supplied cDNA or gDNA.

The CDR3 consists of 17 residues. The germline V gene has CDR1 KGHSH and CDR2 LQKENI. V lost 6 bases and J lost 1, with 18 bases in between. The assay was immunoSEQ multiplex PCR, and TCRdb's table has in-frame clones only and misses some. Among about 42,000 clones listed, around 88% were seen once. The rearrangement joins TRBV18 to TRBJ1-4; possibly TRBD1 for D (6 bases). Material for sequencing was peripheral blood. The TCR was taken from a human donor in a cohort sampled during active COVID-19. CDR3 sequence: CASSPTGHPGTNEKLFF. CDR3 nucleotides: TGTGCCAGCTCTCCGACGGGACACCCCGGAACTAATGAAAAACTGTTTTTT.